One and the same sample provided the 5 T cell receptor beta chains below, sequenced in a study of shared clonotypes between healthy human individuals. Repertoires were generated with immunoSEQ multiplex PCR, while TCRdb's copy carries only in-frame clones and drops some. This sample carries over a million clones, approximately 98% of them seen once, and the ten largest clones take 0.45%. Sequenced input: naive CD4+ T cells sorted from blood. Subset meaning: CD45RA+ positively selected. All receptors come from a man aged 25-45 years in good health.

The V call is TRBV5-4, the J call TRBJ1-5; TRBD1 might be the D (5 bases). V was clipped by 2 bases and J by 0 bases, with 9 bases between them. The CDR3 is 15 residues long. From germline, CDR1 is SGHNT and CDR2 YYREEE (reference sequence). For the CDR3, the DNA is TGTGCCAGCAGCTTCGGGGGATATAGCAATCAGCCCCAGCATTTT. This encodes CASSFGGYSNQPQHF.

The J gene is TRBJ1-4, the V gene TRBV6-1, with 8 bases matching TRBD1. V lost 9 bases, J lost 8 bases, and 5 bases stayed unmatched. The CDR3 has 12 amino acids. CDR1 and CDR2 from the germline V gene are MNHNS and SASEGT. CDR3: CASRDRSEKLFF. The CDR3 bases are TGTGCCAGTCGGGACAGGTCCGAAAAACTGTTTTTT.

The CDR3 region has the DNA TGTGCCAGCAGCCTAGGGCTTCGAGAGACCCAGTACTTC. Translated, it gives CASSLGLRETQYF. The chain has TRBV2 and TRBJ2-5; D remains unclear. The CDR3 has 13 residues. V lost 6 bases and J 4 bases, leaving 12 bases between the germline ends. Germline-derived CDR1 and CDR2 are SNHLY and FYNNEI.

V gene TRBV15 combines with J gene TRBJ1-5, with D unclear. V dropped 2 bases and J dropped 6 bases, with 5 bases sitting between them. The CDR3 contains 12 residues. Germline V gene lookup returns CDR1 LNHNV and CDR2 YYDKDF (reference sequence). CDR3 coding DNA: TGTGCCACCAGCAGACTGAGTCAGCCCCAGCATTTT. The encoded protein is CATSRLSQPQHF.

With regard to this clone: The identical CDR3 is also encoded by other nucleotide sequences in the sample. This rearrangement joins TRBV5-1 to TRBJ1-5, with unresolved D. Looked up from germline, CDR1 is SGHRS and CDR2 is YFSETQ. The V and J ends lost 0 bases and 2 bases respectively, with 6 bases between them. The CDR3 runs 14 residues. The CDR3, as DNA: TGCGCCAGCAGCTTGGCAGGTGGCAATCAGCCCCAGCATTTT. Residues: CASSLAGGNQPQHF.